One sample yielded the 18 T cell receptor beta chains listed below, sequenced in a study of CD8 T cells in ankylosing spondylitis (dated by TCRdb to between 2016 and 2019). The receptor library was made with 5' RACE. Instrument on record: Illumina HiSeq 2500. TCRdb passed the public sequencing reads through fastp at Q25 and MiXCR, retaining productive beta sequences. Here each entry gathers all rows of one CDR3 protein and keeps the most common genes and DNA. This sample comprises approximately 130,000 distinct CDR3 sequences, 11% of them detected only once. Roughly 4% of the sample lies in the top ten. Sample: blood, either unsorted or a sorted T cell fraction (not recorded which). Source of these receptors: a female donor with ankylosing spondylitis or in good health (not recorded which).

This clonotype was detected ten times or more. The chain's CDR3 is CASSFLGMDEQYF. The CDR3 nucleotides read TGTGCCAGCAGCTTCTTAGGGATGGACGAGCAGTACTTC. This chain connects TRBV11-3 to TRBJ2-7; D unclear. The CDR3 is 13 residues long. Trimming shortened V by 3 bases and J by 5 bases, and 11 bases separated the two germline ends. From germline, CDR1 is SGHNT and CDR2 YENEEA.

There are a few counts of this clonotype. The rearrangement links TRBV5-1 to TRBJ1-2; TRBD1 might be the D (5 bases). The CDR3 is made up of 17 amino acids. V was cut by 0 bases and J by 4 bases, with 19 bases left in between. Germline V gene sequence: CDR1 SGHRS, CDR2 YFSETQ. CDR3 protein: CASSLAGEIRASYGYTF. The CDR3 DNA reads TGCGCCAGCAGCTTGGCTGGGGAGATCAGGGCTTCCTATGGCTACACCTTC.

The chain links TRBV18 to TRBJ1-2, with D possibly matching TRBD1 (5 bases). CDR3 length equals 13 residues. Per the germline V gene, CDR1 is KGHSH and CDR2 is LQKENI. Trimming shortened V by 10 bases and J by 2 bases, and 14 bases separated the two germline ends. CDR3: CATHGGANYGYTF. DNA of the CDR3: TGTGCCACCCACGGCGGGGCCAACTATGGCTACACCTTC.

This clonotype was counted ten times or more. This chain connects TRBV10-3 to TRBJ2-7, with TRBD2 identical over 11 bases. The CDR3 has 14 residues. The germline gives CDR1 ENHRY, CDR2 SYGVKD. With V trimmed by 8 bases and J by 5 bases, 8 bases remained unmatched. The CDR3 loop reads CAIENSGRVHEQYF. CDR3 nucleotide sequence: TGTGCCATCGAGAATAGCGGGAGGGTCCACGAGCAGTACTTC.

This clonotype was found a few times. CDR3 amino acids: CASRIITGEEFF. CDR3 coding DNA: TGTGCCAGCAGAATTATCACAGGGGAAGAGTTCTTC. This sequence joins TRBV6-6 and TRBJ2-1, with 7 nucleotides matching TRBD1. CDR1 and CDR2 (germline): MNHNY, SVGAGI (reference sequence). The CDR3 is 12 amino acids. J was trimmed by 14 bases and V by 6 bases; bases with no gene match: 10.

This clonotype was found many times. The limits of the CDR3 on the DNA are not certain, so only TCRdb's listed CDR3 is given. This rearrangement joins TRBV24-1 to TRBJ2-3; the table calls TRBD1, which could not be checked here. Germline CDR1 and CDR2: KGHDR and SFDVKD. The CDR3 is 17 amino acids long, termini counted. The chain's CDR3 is CATSDLQVFGPGDTQYF.

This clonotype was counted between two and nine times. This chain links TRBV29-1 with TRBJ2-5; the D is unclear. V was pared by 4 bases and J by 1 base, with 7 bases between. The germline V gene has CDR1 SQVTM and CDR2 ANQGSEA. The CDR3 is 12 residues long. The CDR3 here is CSVVVSQETQYF. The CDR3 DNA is TGCAGCGTTGTTGTCTCCCAAGAGACCCAGTACTTC.

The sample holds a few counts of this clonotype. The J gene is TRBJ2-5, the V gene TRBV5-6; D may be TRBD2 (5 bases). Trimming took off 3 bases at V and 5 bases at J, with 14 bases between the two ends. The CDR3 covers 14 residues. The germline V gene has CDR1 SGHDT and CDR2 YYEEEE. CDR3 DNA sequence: TGTGCCAGCAGCTCTGAGGGAACATGGGAGACCCAGTACTTC. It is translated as CASSSEGTWETQYF.

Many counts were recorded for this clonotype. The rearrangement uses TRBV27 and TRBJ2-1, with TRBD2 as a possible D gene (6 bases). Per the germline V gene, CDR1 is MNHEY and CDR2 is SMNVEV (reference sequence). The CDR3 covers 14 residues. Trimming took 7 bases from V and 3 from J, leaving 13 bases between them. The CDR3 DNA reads TGTGCCAGCACACCGGGACTGGGCTACAATGAGCAGTTCTTC. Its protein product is CASTPGLGYNEQFF.

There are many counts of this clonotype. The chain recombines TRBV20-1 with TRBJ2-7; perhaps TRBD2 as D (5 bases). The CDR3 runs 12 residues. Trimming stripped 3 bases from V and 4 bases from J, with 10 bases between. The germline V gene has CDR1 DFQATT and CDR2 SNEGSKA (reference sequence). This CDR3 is CSARPEGYEQYF. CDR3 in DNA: TGCAGTGCTAGGCCCGAGGGTTACGAGCAGTACTTC.

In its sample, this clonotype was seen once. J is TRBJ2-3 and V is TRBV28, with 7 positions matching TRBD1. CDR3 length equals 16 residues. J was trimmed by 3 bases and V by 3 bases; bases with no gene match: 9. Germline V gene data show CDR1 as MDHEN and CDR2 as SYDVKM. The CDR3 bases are TGTGCCAGCAGTTTGCAAGGACAGGTTTGGACAGATACGCAGTATTTT. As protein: CASSLQGQVWTDTQYF.

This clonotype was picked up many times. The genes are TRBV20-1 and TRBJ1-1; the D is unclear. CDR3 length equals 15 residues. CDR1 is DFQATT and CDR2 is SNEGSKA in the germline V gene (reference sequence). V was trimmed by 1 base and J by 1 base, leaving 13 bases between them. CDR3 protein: CSARAVGNTNTEAFF. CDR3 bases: TGCAGTGCTAGAGCGGTAGGGAACACGAACACTGAAGCTTTCTTT.

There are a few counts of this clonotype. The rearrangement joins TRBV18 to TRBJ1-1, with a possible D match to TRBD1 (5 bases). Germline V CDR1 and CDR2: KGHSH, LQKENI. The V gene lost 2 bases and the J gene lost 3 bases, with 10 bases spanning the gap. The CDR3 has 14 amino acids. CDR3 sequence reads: CASSPGARDTEAFF. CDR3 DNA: TGTGCCAGCTCACCAGGGGCACGGGACACTGAAGCTTTCTTT.

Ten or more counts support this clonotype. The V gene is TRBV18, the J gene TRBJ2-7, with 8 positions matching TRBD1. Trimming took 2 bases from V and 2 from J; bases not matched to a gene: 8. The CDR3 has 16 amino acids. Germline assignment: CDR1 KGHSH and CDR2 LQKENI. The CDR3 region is CASSPKDRVYAYEQYF. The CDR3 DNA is TGTGCCAGCTCACCAAAGGACAGGGTGTACGCCTACGAGCAGTACTTC.

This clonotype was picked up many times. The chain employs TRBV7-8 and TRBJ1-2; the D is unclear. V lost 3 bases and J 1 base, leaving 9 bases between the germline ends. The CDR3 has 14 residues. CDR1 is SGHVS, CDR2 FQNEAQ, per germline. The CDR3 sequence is CASSFRRNNYGYTF. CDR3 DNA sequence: TGTGCCAGCAGCTTCCGCAGGAATAACTATGGCTACACCTTC.

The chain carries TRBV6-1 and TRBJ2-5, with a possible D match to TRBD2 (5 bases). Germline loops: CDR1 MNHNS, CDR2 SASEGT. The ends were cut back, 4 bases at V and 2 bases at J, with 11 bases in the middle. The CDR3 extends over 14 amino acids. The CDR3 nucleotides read TGTGCCAGCAGTGGACGGGGAGTACAAGAGACCCAGTACTTC. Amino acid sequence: CASSGRGVQETQYF.

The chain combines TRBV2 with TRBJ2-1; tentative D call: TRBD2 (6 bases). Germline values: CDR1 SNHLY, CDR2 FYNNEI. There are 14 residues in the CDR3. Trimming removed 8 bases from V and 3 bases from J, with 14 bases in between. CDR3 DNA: TGTGCCAGCTCCCGGGAGAATGACTACAATGAGCAGTTCTTC. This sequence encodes CASSRENDYNEQFF.

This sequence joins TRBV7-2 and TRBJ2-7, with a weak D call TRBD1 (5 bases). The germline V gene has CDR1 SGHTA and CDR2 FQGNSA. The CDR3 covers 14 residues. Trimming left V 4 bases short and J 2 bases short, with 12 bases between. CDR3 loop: CASSSATRAYEQYF. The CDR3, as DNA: TGTGCCAGCAGCTCAGCGACCAGGGCCTACGAGCAGTACTTC.